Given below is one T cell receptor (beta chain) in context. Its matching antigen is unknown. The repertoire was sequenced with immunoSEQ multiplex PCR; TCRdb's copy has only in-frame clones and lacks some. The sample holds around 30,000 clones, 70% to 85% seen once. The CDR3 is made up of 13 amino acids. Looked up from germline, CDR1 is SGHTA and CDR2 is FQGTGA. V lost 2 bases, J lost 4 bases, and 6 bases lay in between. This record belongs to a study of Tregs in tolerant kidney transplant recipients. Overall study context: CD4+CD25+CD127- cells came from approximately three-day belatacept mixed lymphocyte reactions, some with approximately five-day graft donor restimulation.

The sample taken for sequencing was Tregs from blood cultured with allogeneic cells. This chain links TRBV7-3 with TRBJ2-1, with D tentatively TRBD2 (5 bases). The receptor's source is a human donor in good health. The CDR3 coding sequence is TGTGCCAGCAGCTTAGGACTTTACAATGAGCAGTTCTTC. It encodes CASSLGLYNEQFF.